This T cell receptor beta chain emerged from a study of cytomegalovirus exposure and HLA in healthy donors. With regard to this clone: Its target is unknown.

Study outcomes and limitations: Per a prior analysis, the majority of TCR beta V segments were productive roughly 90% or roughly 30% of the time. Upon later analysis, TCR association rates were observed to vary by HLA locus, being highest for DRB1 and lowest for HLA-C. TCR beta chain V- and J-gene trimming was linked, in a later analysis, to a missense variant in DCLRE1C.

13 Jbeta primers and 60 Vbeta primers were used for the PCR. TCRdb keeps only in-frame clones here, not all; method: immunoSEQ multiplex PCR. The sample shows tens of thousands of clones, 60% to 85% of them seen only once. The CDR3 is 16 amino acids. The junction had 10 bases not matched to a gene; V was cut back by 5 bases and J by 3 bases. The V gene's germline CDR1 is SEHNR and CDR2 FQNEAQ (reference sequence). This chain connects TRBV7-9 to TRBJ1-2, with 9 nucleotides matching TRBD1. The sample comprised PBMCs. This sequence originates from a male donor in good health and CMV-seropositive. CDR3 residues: CASSDAGTGPYYGYTF. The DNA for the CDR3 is TGTGCCAGCAGCGACGCCGGGACAGGGCCTTACTATGGCTACACCTTC.